Each of the 28 T cell receptor beta chains below was sequenced from the same sample in a study of shared clonotypes between healthy human individuals. Assay used: immunoSEQ multiplex PCR; TCRdb lists only in-frame clones, some missing. This repertoire shows 2 million to 2.5 million clones, approximately 95% found once; its top ten account for 0.39%. Specimen: naive CD4+ T cells from PBMCs. Subset described: CD45RA+ positively selected. Every receptor here comes from a man in his late teens or twenties in good health. Some clones in this sample may be carry-over from other donors' samples.

The rearrangement joins TRBV29-1 to TRBJ1-1; 8 nucleotides align to TRBD1. The CDR3 runs 13 residues. CDR1 is SQVTM and CDR2 is ANQGSEA in the germline V gene. V lost 2 bases and J lost 5; bases outside the gene matches: 4. CDR3 protein: CSVERTGTTEAFF. DNA for the CDR3: TGCAGCGTTGAAAGGACAGGGACTACTGAAGCTTTCTTT.

V is TRBV10-3 and J is TRBJ2-7, with 8 positions matching TRBD1. Germline CDR1 ENHRY, CDR2 SYGVKD. The CDR3 consists of 16 residues. V dropped 6 bases and J dropped 2; count of bases not matched to a gene: 12. CDR3 region: CAISLRARDRTYEQYF. CDR3 coding DNA: TGTGCCATCAGCCTCCGCGCTAGGGACAGGACCTACGAGCAGTACTTC.

V usage is TRBV27 and J usage is TRBJ1-5; D gene ambiguous. V was cut by 5 bases and J by 3 bases, with 11 bases left in between. Germline CDR1 is MNHEY and CDR2 is SMNVEV (reference sequence). The CDR3 sequence is 14 residues long. Here the CDR3 reads CASSPQEPNQPQHF. The CDR3 DNA follows: TGTGCCAGCAGTCCCCAGGAGCCCAATCAGCCCCAGCATTTT.

The chain employs TRBV11-1 and TRBJ2-1; tentative D call: TRBD1 (6 bases). This CDR3 is 16 amino acids long. Trimming stripped 2 bases from V and 6 bases from J, with 17 bases between. Germline-derived CDR1 and CDR2 are SGHAT and FQDESV (reference sequence). Here the CDR3 DNA reads TGTGCCAGCAGCTTAATGACTCCAGGGGTCGGCAATGAGCAGTTCTTC. Its translation: CASSLMTPGVGNEQFF.

The chain employs TRBV7-2 and TRBJ2-7, with TRBD2 matching 7 bases. V shed 5 bases, J shed 6 bases, and the junction held 13 bases outside the gene matches. Per germline, CDR1 SGHTA and CDR2 FQGNSA. CDR3 length: 15 amino acids. This chain's CDR3 is CASSPTSAPRGEQYF. The CDR3 nucleotides are TGTGCCAGCAGCCCCACTAGCGCCCCGAGGGGCGAGCAGTACTTC.

This chain uses TRBV7-9 with TRBJ2-7, with a tentative D call TRBD1 (6 bases). The length of the CDR3 is 16 residues. The germline gives CDR1 SEHNR, CDR2 FQNEAQ (reference sequence). Trimming cost V 4 bases and J 2 bases, with 18 bases left between them. The CDR3 DNA is TGTGCCAGCAGCTCAGATAGACAGGAAGGAACCTACGAGCAGTACTTC. It encodes CASSSDRQEGTYEQYF.

The J gene is TRBJ1-2, the V gene TRBV5-6, with 11 bases aligning to TRBD1. The CDR3 is made up of 15 amino acids. After removal of 1 base from V and 5 bases from J, the junction contained 4 bases not matched to a gene. CDR1 is SGHDT and CDR2 is YYEEEE in the germline V gene. CDR3 sequence (DNA): TGTGCCAGCAGCTTGTACGGACAGGGGGCGTATGGCTACACCTTC. Its translation is CASSLYGQGAYGYTF.

The genes are TRBV9 and TRBJ2-1, with TRBD2 identical over 14 bases. Trimming at V came to 3 bases and at J to 10 bases, leaving 12 bases not matched to a gene. CDR3 length: 17 amino acids. Germline V CDR1 and CDR2: SGDLS, YYNGEE. The CDR3 protein is CASSAGLGLAGVGEQFF. Here the CDR3 DNA reads TGTGCCAGCAGCGCGGGGCTGGGACTAGCGGGAGTAGGAGAGCAGTTCTTC.

The chain employs TRBV19 and TRBJ1-1; possibly TRBD1 for D (5 bases). The length of the CDR3 is 15 residues. V was shortened by 6 bases and J by 0 bases, with 14 bases between the two germline ends. Looked up from germline, CDR1 is LNHDA and CDR2 is SQIVND (reference sequence). CDR3 in DNA: TGTGCCAGTAGCCCCTTTGGGGCGGTGAACACTGAAGCTTTCTTT. Encoded protein: CASSPFGAVNTEAFF. Full variable domain (remainder filled in from reference TRBV19 and TRBJ1-1): DGGITQSPKYLFRKEGQNVTLSCEQNLNHDAMYWYRQDPGQGLRLIYYSQIVNDFQKGDIAEGYSVSREKKESFPLTVTSAQKNPTAFYLCASSPFGAVNTEAFFGQGTRLTVV.

The CDR3 sequence is CASSSQRTYNEQFF. For the CDR3, the DNA is TGCGCCAGCAGCTCCCAGCGGACCTACAATGAGCAGTTCTTC. V and J are TRBV5-1 and TRBJ2-1; TRBD2 might be the D (5 bases). This CDR3 has 14 residues. V was shortened by 3 bases and J by 2 bases, with 9 bases between the two germline ends. Germline CDR1 SGHRS, CDR2 YFSETQ.

The V gene is TRBV5-4, the J gene TRBJ1-2; TRBD1 matches 7 bases. The CDR3 loop spans 14 amino acids. Germline CDR1 and CDR2: SGHNT and YYREEE (reference sequence). V lost 4 bases, J lost 4 bases, and 7 bases stayed unmatched. Written as DNA, the CDR3 is TGTGCCAGCAGCCCGGGACAGTTGGGCTATGGCTACACCTTC. It encodes CASSPGQLGYGYTF.

This chain links TRBV5-1 with TRBJ2-2; no clear D gene. V was cut by 4 bases and J by 6 bases, with 10 bases left in between. This CDR3 comprises 13 residues. Germline values: CDR1 SGHRS, CDR2 YFSETQ. CDR3 in amino acids: CASSLLTAGELFF. As DNA, the CDR3 is TGCGCCAGCAGCCTGTTAACGGCCGGGGAGCTGTTTTTT.

The J gene is TRBJ2-5, the V gene TRBV7-3; unclear D gene. V lost 4 bases and J 0 bases, leaving 21 bases between the germline ends. The CDR3 is 18 amino acids. The germline CDR1 and CDR2 sequences are SGHTA and FQGTGA. This CDR3 is CASSSSPVAQLYQETQYF. The DNA for the CDR3 is TGTGCCAGCAGCTCTTCCCCCGTGGCACAGTTGTACCAAGAGACCCAGTACTTC.

About this clone: Other DNA variants within this sample encode the same CDR3. V gene TRBV9 combines with J gene TRBJ2-6; a possible D gene is TRBD1 (5 bases). Trimming took 1 base from V and 1 from J, leaving 6 bases between them. The CDR3 consists of 15 residues. The V gene's germline CDR1 is SGDLS and CDR2 YYNGEE. CDR3 sequence (DNA): TGTGCCAGCAGCGTACAGGGATCTGGGGCCAACGTCCTGACTTTC. This encodes CASSVQGSGANVLTF.

The V gene is TRBV28, the J gene TRBJ1-1; no clear D gene. The germline V gene encodes CDR1 MDHEN and CDR2 SYDVKM. V dropped 1 base and J dropped 8 bases, with 8 bases sitting between them. The CDR3 is 12 residues long. Written as DNA, the CDR3 is TGTGCCAGCAGTTTATCAGCGAAGGAAGCTTTCTTT. Its translation is CASSLSAKEAFF. The variable domain in full, with the rest retrieved from reference TRBV28 and TRBJ1-1, is DVKVTQSSRYLVKRTGEKVFLECVQDMDHENMFWYRQDPGLGLRLIYFSYDVKMKEKGDIPEGYSVSREKKERFSLILESASTNQTSMYLCASSLSAKEAFFGQGTRLTVV.

The chain couples TRBV7-2 to TRBJ2-1; 7 nucleotides agree with TRBD2. Germline V lookup: CDR1 SGHTA, CDR2 FQGNSA. The CDR3 length is 16 residues. The ends lost 2 bases at V and 3 bases at J; junction bases unmatched: 7. CDR3 sequence: CASSLRASGDYNEQFF. CDR3 in DNA: TGTGCCAGCAGCTTAAGGGCGAGCGGGGACTACAATGAGCAGTTCTTC.

The gene calls are TRBV5-1 and TRBJ1-1; D might be TRBD1 (6 bases). V was pared by 0 bases and J by 1 base, with 10 bases between. This CDR3 is 15 amino acids long. CDR1 is SGHRS, CDR2 YFSETQ, per germline. CDR3 nucleotides: TGCGCCAGCAGCTTGGCGGGACATGGGAACACTGAAGCTTTCTTT. Translating gives CASSLAGHGNTEAFF.

The V and J genes are TRBV6-4 and TRBJ2-2, with 8 bases lining up with TRBD1. CDR1 is MRHNA and CDR2 is SNTAGT in the germline V gene. This CDR3 is 15 amino acids long. The V and J ends lost 5 bases and 6 bases, in that order; junction bases with no gene match: 8. The chain's CDR3 is CASSKTDRVAGELFF. The CDR3 region has the DNA TGTGCCAGCAGTAAGACGGACAGGGTAGCCGGGGAGCTGTTTTTT.

This chain connects TRBV7-8 to TRBJ1-1; D not certain. The CDR3 is 15 amino acids. V gave up 6 bases and J gave up 5 bases, with 19 bases separating them. Germline values: CDR1 SGHVS, CDR2 FQNEAQ. The CDR3 region has the DNA TGTGCCAGCAGTTCGGCGCGGCAAAGTCGTACTGAAGCTTTCTTT. Translated, it gives CASSSARQSRTEAFF.

The rearrangement joins TRBV6-1 to TRBJ2-2, with D uncertain. This CDR3 region has 13 residues. Germline lookup yields CDR1 MNHNS and CDR2 SASEGT. The V end lost 7 bases, the J end lost 4 bases, and 10 bases lay between the germline ends. CDR3 DNA: TGTGCCAGCAAGCGCCCGGGCACCGGGGAGCTGTTTTTT. It codes for CASKRPGTGELFF.

V and J are TRBV28 and TRBJ1-2, with 7 bases aligning to TRBD1. The germline V gene encodes CDR1 MDHEN and CDR2 SYDVKM. With V trimmed by 3 bases and J by 1 base, 5 bases remained unmatched. This CDR3 contains 15 residues. The CDR3 loop is CASSFGGQINYGYTF. CDR3 DNA sequence: TGTGCCAGCAGTTTTGGGGGACAGATTAACTATGGCTACACCTTC.

This clone was found once. This chain connects TRBV18 to TRBJ1-4; D perhaps matches TRBD1 (6 bases). The CDR3 extends over 15 amino acids. V was clipped by 4 bases and J by 6 bases, with 15 bases between them. CDR1 KGHSH and CDR2 LQKENI come from the germline V gene. In DNA form, the CDR3 reads TGTGCCAGCTCACGGAATCAGGGGCGAGATGAAAAACTGTTTTTT. It translates to CASSRNQGRDEKLFF. Full variable domain (rest looked up from reference TRBV18 and TRBJ1-4): NAGVMQNPRHLVRRRGQEARLRCSPMKGHSHVYWYRQLPEEGLKFMVYLQKENIIDESGMPKERFSAEFPKEGPSILRIQQVVRGDSAAYFCASSRNQGRDEKLFFGSGTQLSVL.

The gene calls are TRBV7-9 and TRBJ2-3; TRBD2 might be the D (5 bases). There are 14 residues in the CDR3. V was trimmed by 6 bases and J by 4 bases, leaving 14 bases between them. The germline V gene has CDR1 SEHNR and CDR2 FQNEAQ (reference sequence). CDR3: CASREKLRADTQYF. Here the CDR3 DNA reads TGTGCCAGCAGGGAAAAGTTGCGGGCAGATACGCAGTATTTT. The variable domain in full, with the rest retrieved from reference TRBV7-9 and TRBJ2-3, is DTGVSQNPRHKITKRGQNVTFRCDPISEHNRLYWYRQTLGQGPEFLTYFQNEAQLEKSRLLSDRFSAERPKGSFSTLEIQRTEQGDSAMYLCASREKLRADTQYFGPGTRLTVL.

This sequence joins TRBV10-3 and TRBJ1-2; D unclear. Germline values: CDR1 ENHRY, CDR2 SYGVKD. Between the trimmed V and J ends, which lost 4 bases and 0 bases, there was a span of 9 bases. The CDR3 consists of 14 residues. The chain's CDR3 is CAISVTNSNYGYTF. The CDR3 DNA follows: TGTGCCATCAGTGTGACAAACTCTAACTATGGCTACACCTTC.

V is TRBV5-1 and J is TRBJ1-2, with 9 bases fitting TRBD1. Germline V gene sequence: CDR1 SGHRS, CDR2 YFSETQ. This CDR3 region has 15 residues. J was trimmed by 11 bases and V by 4 bases; bases with no gene match: 15. The CDR3 DNA sequence: TGCGCCAGCAGCCCGAGCGACAGGGGGTGGGTTCAATACACCTTC. Residues: CASSPSDRGWVQYTF.

The CDR3: CASSFQSGRRDEQYF. Written as DNA, the CDR3 is TGTGCCAGCAGCTTCCAGAGCGGGAGGAGGGACGAGCAGTACTTC. This sequence joins TRBV13 and TRBJ2-5; 9 bases agree with TRBD2. The closer fit of TRBJ2-7 to the DNA end suggests the J call may be wrong. The CDR3 is 15 residues long. Germline V gives CDR1 PRHDT, CDR2 FYEKMQ (reference sequence).

This sequence joins TRBV5-1 and TRBJ2-2; 9 bases are a match to TRBD1. The length of the CDR3 is 16 residues. Per germline, CDR1 SGHRS and CDR2 YFSETQ. V was clipped by 4 bases and J by 4 bases; unmatched bases: 8. The CDR3, as DNA: TGCGCCAGCAGCACGGACAGGGGTTTTGGCACCGGGGAGCTGTTTTTT. Translation: CASSTDRGFGTGELFF. Based on the CDR3 plus reference TRBV5-1 and TRBJ2-2, the full variable domain is KAGVTQTPRYLIKTRGQQVTLSCSPISGHRSVSWYQQTPGQGLQFLFEYFSETQRNKGNFPGRFSGRQFSNSRSEMNVSTLELGDSALYLCASSTDRGFGTGELFFGEGSRLTVL.

The J gene is TRBJ1-5, the V gene TRBV19; D is unresolved. The CDR3 totals 17 residues. The germline gives CDR1 LNHDA, CDR2 SQIVND (reference sequence). Between the trimmed V and J ends, which lost 8 bases and 1 base, there was a span of 21 bases. Here the CDR3 DNA reads TGTGCCAGTCACCTAAGATCGCCCAAATCGAGCAATCAGCCCCAGCATTTT. Its protein is CASHLRSPKSSNQPQHF.